These 30 T cell receptor beta chains came from one sample sequenced in a study of cytomegalovirus exposure and HLA in healthy donors. A multiplex PCR was run with 60 Vbeta primers and 13 Jbeta primers. Clones were read by immunoSEQ multiplex PCR, and TCRdb kept only the in-frame ones, dropping some. The table records around 160,000 clones, 75% to 80% of them present only once. Sequenced: PBMCs. These receptors were taken from a man aged 50-60 years in good health and CMV-seropositive.

The chain recombines TRBV28 with TRBJ2-5, with 7 bases fitting TRBD1. Trimming cost V 6 bases and J 5 bases; bases outside gene matches: 12. CDR3 size: 15 residues. The germline V gene encodes CDR1 MDHEN and CDR2 SYDVKM. Here the CDR3 DNA reads TGTGCCAGCAGGCCTGAACAGGGGTCCTGGGAGACCCAGTACTTC. It specifies CASRPEQGSWETQYF.

V is TRBV7-9 and J is TRBJ2-3; D call uncertain. The CDR3 consists of 14 residues. Trimming took off 1 base at V and 0 bases at J, with 5 bases between the two ends. The germline gives CDR1 SEHNR, CDR2 FQNEAQ (reference sequence). The CDR3 DNA is TGTGCCAGCAGCTTAGGTTCTAGCACAGATACGCAGTATTTT. It codes for CASSLGSSTDTQYF.

The genes are TRBV7-9 and TRBJ2-3; perhaps TRBD2 as D (5 bases). Germline V gene sequence: CDR1 SEHNR, CDR2 FQNEAQ (reference sequence). V gave up 5 bases and J gave up 5 bases, with 17 bases separating them. CDR3 size: 15 residues. The CDR3 loop reads CASSPAAGGRDTQYF. The CDR3 DNA sequence: TGTGCCAGCAGCCCGGCCGCGGGTGGACGAGATACGCAGTATTTT.

This clone appeared once. The rearrangement links TRBV5-5 to TRBJ1-5, with TRBD1 matching 9 bases. Germline V lookup: CDR1 SGHKS, CDR2 YYEKEE (reference sequence). The CDR3 totals 13 residues. Trimming took 3 bases from V and 7 from J; bases not matched to a gene: 2. The CDR3: CASSYGQGQPQHF. The CDR3 DNA is TGTGCCAGCAGCTACGGACAGGGGCAGCCCCAGCATTTT.

The chain couples TRBV11-2 to TRBJ2-3, with 10 bases that match TRBD2. Germline V gene data show CDR1 as SGHAT and CDR2 as FQNNGV. The CDR3 totals 17 residues. With 1 base clipped from V and 1 base from J, the junction kept 5 bases outside the gene matches. The CDR3 loop reads CASSLVVAGGGTDTQYF. In DNA form, the CDR3 reads TGTGCCAGCAGCTTAGTCGTAGCGGGGGGAGGCACAGATACGCAGTATTTT.

Remarks on this clone: Other DNA sequences in this sample translate to the same CDR3. The V call is TRBV5-1, the J call TRBJ2-7; no definite D call. The germline CDR1 and CDR2 sequences are SGHRS and YFSETQ. The CDR3 contains 11 residues. With 7 bases removed from V and 0 bases from J, the gap between germline ends came to 5 bases. The CDR3 is CASSSSYEQYF. In DNA, the CDR3 is TGCGCCAGCTCTAGCTCCTACGAGCAGTACTTC.

The chain combines TRBV5-8 with TRBJ1-4, with 8 bases identical to TRBD1. This CDR3 has 17 amino acids. The germline V gene has CDR1 SGHTS and CDR2 YDEGEE. V lost 0 bases and J lost 2; bases outside the gene matches: 6. The CDR3 region has the DNA TGTGCCAGCAGCTTGGGGACAGGGCCTGCGACTAATGAAAAACTGTTTTTT. Its translation is CASSLGTGPATNEKLFF.

The chain links TRBV11-3 to TRBJ2-1; perhaps TRBD2 as D (5 bases). Trimming took 2 bases from V and 9 from J, leaving 8 bases between them. This CDR3 comprises 12 residues. The germline V gene encodes CDR1 SGHNT and CDR2 YENEEA. The CDR3 region is CASSLNGVEQFF. CDR3 in DNA: TGTGCCAGCAGCTTAAACGGGGTTGAGCAGTTCTTC.

The gene calls are TRBV6-5 and TRBJ1-4; tentatively, D is TRBD1 (6 bases). V was cut by 5 bases and J by 2 bases, with 12 bases left in between. Germline lookup yields CDR1 MNHEY and CDR2 SVGAGI. The CDR3 is 15 amino acids. The CDR3 DNA sequence: TGTGCCAGCAGTCAGACAGGTGGTACTAATGAAAAACTGTTTTTT. Protein sequence: CASSQTGGTNEKLFF.

The V call is TRBV20-1, the J call TRBJ2-2; no definite D call. CDR1 is DFQATT, CDR2 SNEGSKA, per germline (reference sequence). Trimming took off 8 bases at V and 4 bases at J, with 8 bases between the two ends. The CDR3 is 11 residues long. CDR3 sequence (DNA): TGCAGTAGTAGTCCCACCGGGGAGCTGTTTTTT. Translation: CSSSPTGELFF.

This clone was recorded only once. V usage is TRBV5-6 and J usage is TRBJ2-3; 8 bases fit TRBD2. Germline V gene sequence: CDR1 SGHDT, CDR2 YYEEEE. The CDR3 length is 17 residues. Germline trimming cut 3 bases from V and 0 bases from J; bases unmatched to any gene: 9. CDR3 bases: TGTGCCAGCAGCTCACCGGACCGGGGGGGAAGCACAGATACGCAGTATTTT. This codes for CASSSPDRGGSTDTQYF.

The chain is built from TRBV6-1 and TRBJ2-1; perhaps TRBD2 as D (6 bases). Between the trimmed V and J ends, which lost 4 bases and 0 bases, there was a span of 13 bases. Germline V gene sequence: CDR1 MNHNS, CDR2 SASEGT. The CDR3 length is 16 residues. The CDR3 region has the DNA TGTGCCAGCAGTGCGGGACTTACCAGCTCCTACAATGAGCAGTTCTTC. This codes for CASSAGLTSSYNEQFF.

This clone was seen just once. The rearrangement uses TRBV19 and TRBJ1-2, with D uncertain. The CDR3 has 14 residues. Deletions cut 3 bases from V and 5 bases from J, with 13 bases between. Germline V CDR1 and CDR2: LNHDA, SQIVND (reference sequence). The CDR3 DNA is TGTGCCAGTAGTATGCGGAGCAGCGATTATGGCTACACCTTC. It codes for CASSMRSSDYGYTF.

V is TRBV19 and J is TRBJ2-1, with 13 bases that match TRBD2. Per germline, CDR1 LNHDA and CDR2 SQIVND (reference sequence). The CDR3 is made up of 15 amino acids. V shed 5 bases, J shed 9 bases, and the junction held 7 bases outside the gene matches. The CDR3 nucleotides are TGTGCCAGTAGTGCGGGACTAGCGGGGCTTGGTGAGCAGTTCTTC. Its translation: CASSAGLAGLGEQFF.

The CDR3 is CASTNQGRLAGELFF. The CDR3 coding sequence is TGTGCCAGCACCAATCAGGGGCGGCTGGCCGGGGAGCTGTTTTTT. The chain carries TRBV28 and TRBJ2-2; D possibly corresponds to TRBD1 (6 bases). CDR3 length equals 15 residues. The V gene's germline CDR1 is MDHEN and CDR2 SYDVKM. Trimming removed 7 bases at V and 6 bases at J, with 18 bases between. Supplemented by reference TRBV28 and TRBJ2-2, the full variable domain reads DVKVTQSSRYLVKRTGEKVFLECVQDMDHENMFWYRQDPGLGLRLIYFSYDVKMKEKGDIPEGYSVSREKKERFSLILESASTNQTSMYLCASTNQGRLAGELFFGEGSRLTVL.

V is TRBV5-1 and J is TRBJ2-5; 13 bases are a match to TRBD2. The length of the CDR3 is 17 residues. Germline V gene lookup returns CDR1 SGHRS and CDR2 YFSETQ. Germline trimming cut 3 bases from V and 3 bases from J; bases unmatched to any gene: 8. As DNA, the CDR3 is TGCGCCAGCAGCTCCCCGACTAGCGGGGGGAGTAAAGAGACCCAGTACTTC. Its protein product is CASSSPTSGGSKETQYF. Looking up the rest from reference TRBV5-1 and TRBJ2-5 gives the full variable domain: KAGVTQTPRYLIKTRGQQVTLSCSPISGHRSVSWYQQTPGQGLQFLFEYFSETQRNKGNFPGRFSGRQFSNSRSEMNVSTLELGDSALYLCASSSPTSGGSKETQYFGPGTRLLVL.

The chain employs TRBV19 and TRBJ1-1; D is possibly TRBD1 (5 bases). V dropped 7 bases and J dropped 1 base, with 37 bases sitting between them. The CDR3 is 22 amino acids. Germline values: CDR1 LNHDA, CDR2 SQIVND (reference sequence). In DNA, the CDR3 is TGTGCCAGTACCATATTTCCCGCGCGATTTGCACATTCGGGGGAAAAGAACACTGAAGCTTTCTTT. It codes for CASTIFPARFAHSGEKNTEAFF. The full variable domain, completed using reference TRBV19 and TRBJ1-1, is DGGITQSPKYLFRKEGQNVTLSCEQNLNHDAMYWYRQDPGQGLRLIYYSQIVNDFQKGDIAEGYSVSREKKESFPLTVTSAQKNPTAFYLCASTIFPARFAHSGEKNTEAFFGQGTRLTVV.

The J gene is TRBJ2-3, the V gene TRBV9; TRBD2 matches 9 bases. This CDR3 spans 20 amino acids. J was trimmed by 0 bases and V by 3 bases; bases with no gene match: 17. The V gene's germline CDR1 is SGDLS and CDR2 YYNGEE. The CDR3 here is CASSGRRSSGGPLSTDTQYF. The CDR3 nucleotides are TGTGCCAGCAGCGGGAGACGATCGAGCGGGGGGCCCCTTAGCACAGATACGCAGTATTTT.

This clone was picked up a small number of times. V and J are TRBV7-2 and TRBJ1-3, with no clear D. Germline V gene sequence: CDR1 SGHTA, CDR2 FQGNSA. The CDR3 totals 15 residues. With 4 bases removed from V and 0 bases from J, the gap between germline ends came to 10 bases. Here the CDR3 reads CASSSLVGSGNTIYF. In nucleotides, the CDR3 is TGTGCCAGCAGCTCCTTAGTTGGCTCTGGAAACACCATATATTTT.

The V call is TRBV6-5, the J call TRBJ2-7; D perhaps matches TRBD1 (6 bases). Germline-derived CDR1 and CDR2 are MNHEY and SVGAGI. The CDR3 length is 15 residues. Trimming removed 4 bases from V and 3 bases from J, with 16 bases in between. CDR3 coding DNA: TGTGCCAGCAGTTTAAGTTGGGACATGAACTACGAGCAGTACTTC. As protein: CASSLSWDMNYEQYF.

The V and J genes are TRBV5-4 and TRBJ2-7; D is perhaps TRBD1 (5 bases). The germline V gene encodes CDR1 SGHNT and CDR2 YYREEE (reference sequence). The V and J ends lost 1 base and 4 bases respectively, with 12 bases between them. This CDR3 region has 14 residues. CDR3 protein: CASSLSPDNYEQYF. CDR3 nucleotides: TGTGCCAGCAGCTTGTCCCCGGACAATTACGAGCAGTACTTC.

V usage is TRBV10-1 and J usage is TRBJ2-1; TRBD2 matches at 9 bases. This CDR3 is built from 17 residues. Germline CDR1 WNHNN, CDR2 SYGVQD (reference sequence). V was clipped by 4 bases and J by 1 base; unmatched bases: 8. This CDR3 reads CASSVRGGANSYNEQFF. The CDR3 coding sequence is TGCGCCAGCAGTGTCCGCGGGGGGGCCAATTCCTACAATGAGCAGTTCTTC.

This chain connects TRBV7-3 to TRBJ2-1, with TRBD2 as a possible D gene (5 bases). V lost 7 bases and J 1 base, leaving 11 bases between the germline ends. CDR3 length: 14 amino acids. Per the germline V gene, CDR1 is SGHTA and CDR2 is FQGTGA. For the CDR3, the DNA is TGTGCCAGCAAGGGCGGGCCATCCTACAATGAGCAGTTCTTC. It specifies CASKGGPSYNEQFF.

This clone was seen a handful of times. This chain connects TRBV11-2 to TRBJ2-2, with 12 bases aligning to TRBD2. The germline CDR1 and CDR2 sequences are SGHAT and FQNNGV. The CDR3 sequence is 15 residues long. V trimming: 5 bases; J trimming: 8 bases; junction bases outside the gene matches: 6. CDR3 sequence (DNA): TGTGCCAGCAGCCCCCGGACTAGCGGGGTTGGGGAGCTGTTTTTT. This translates into CASSPRTSGVGELFF.

In its sample, this clone was seen a few times. The chain employs TRBV19 and TRBJ1-2; TRBD1 matches at 9 bases. Germline-derived CDR1 and CDR2 are LNHDA and SQIVND (reference sequence). J was trimmed by 4 bases and V by 5 bases; bases with no gene match: 2. The CDR3 runs to 13 residues. This CDR3 reads CASSRDRVYGYTF. In DNA form, the CDR3 reads TGTGCCAGTAGTCGGGACAGGGTCTATGGCTACACCTTC.

This clone was observed a handful of times. The chain has TRBV5-1 and TRBJ2-1; D unclear. Looked up from germline, CDR1 is SGHRS and CDR2 is YFSETQ. V was trimmed by 2 bases and J by 7 bases, leaving 10 bases between them. This CDR3 spans 13 amino acids. The CDR3 region has the DNA TGCGCCAGCAGCTTTAAACAGATTAATGAGCAGTTCTTC. The encoded protein is CASSFKQINEQFF.

The chain uses TRBV2 and TRBJ2-3; 7 nucleotides line up with TRBD1. After removal of 6 bases from V and 1 base from J, the junction contained 7 bases not matched to a gene. The germline V gene encodes CDR1 SNHLY and CDR2 FYNNEI. The CDR3 is 15 amino acids. The CDR3 sequence is CASSLGGAGTDTQYF. CDR3 bases: TGTGCCAGCAGCCTAGGGGGCGCCGGCACAGATACGCAGTATTTT.

The CDR3 DNA follows: TGTGCCAGCACCAGATCGACAGGGAAACTTGAAGCTTTCTTT. This codes for CASTRSTGKLEAFF. The rearrangement uses TRBV6-6 and TRBJ1-1; 7 bases align to TRBD1. Trimming removed 7 bases from V and 7 bases from J; junction bases left unmatched: 12. The CDR3 has 14 amino acids. Germline CDR1 and CDR2: MNHNY and SVGAGI (reference sequence).

The chain couples TRBV27 to TRBJ1-1, with D perhaps TRBD1 (6 bases). Per the germline V gene, CDR1 is MNHEY and CDR2 is SMNVEV (reference sequence). The CDR3 is 14 residues long. V was cut by 3 bases and J by 4 bases, with 12 bases left in between. The DNA for the CDR3 is TGTGCCAGCAGTTTTACAGGGTGGGGCACTGAAGCTTTCTTT. It is translated as CASSFTGWGTEAFF.

This clone has only a few counts. The chain uses TRBV6-6 and TRBJ2-1, with 10 bases that match TRBD2. CDR1 is MNHNY and CDR2 is SVGAGI in the germline V gene (reference sequence). V lost 3 bases and J lost 7; bases outside the gene matches: 6. The CDR3 runs to 15 residues. CDR3 coding DNA: TGTGCCAGCAGTTATACCAGCGGGGGGGGAAATGAGCAGTTCTTC. This translates into CASSYTSGGGNEQFF.